There are a few counts of the clone carrying this T cell receptor (beta chain). Its target is not known. V shed 1 base and J 0 bases; nucleotides not matched to a gene: 10. CDR3 length: 19 amino acids. CDR1 is SGHAT, CDR2 FQDESV, per germline (reference sequence). Both TCR beta VDJ combination and CDR3 sequence profiling were carried out. Genomic DNA was the template for this profiling. MiXCR, run by TCRdb on the reads, gives a single entry per CDR3 protein. The table lists about 160,000 distinct CDR3 sequences, roughly 47% of them singletons. This sample is part of a study of CD8+CD57+ T cells in acquired aplastic anemia. Across the study: Recorded DNA amounts for sorted CD4+ and CD8+ cells had an average of approximately 3 ug. The study obtained about 10.8 million reads on average for CD4+ cells from healthy donors.

General study findings and limits: More than 25 was the count of CD8+ CDR3 sequences that patients shared with controls. Patients showed no significant difference from controls in CD8+ Simpson's diversity.

Sequencing was done on a sample of sorted CD4+, CD8+, or CD8+CD57+ T cells (not recorded which) from PBMCs. The TCR was taken from a human donor in good health. This chain uses TRBV11-1 with TRBJ2-1; the match to TRBD2 covers 9 bases. This CDR3 reads CASSLGWISGRDSYNEQFF. CDR3 DNA sequence: TGTGCCAGCAGCTTAGGGTGGATTAGCGGGAGAGACTCCTACAATGAGCAGTTCTTC.